The clone carrying this T cell receptor beta chain occurred many times. Its antigen is as yet unknown. Unique molecular identifiers tagged the TCRbeta library. TCRdb recomputed calls from the PCR reads with MiXCR, one row per CDR3 protein. The sample shows 240,000 or so distinct CDR3 sequences, less than 9% of them seen only once. The entry originates in a study of T-cell reconstitution after alpha-beta-depleted transplantation in children. Findings of the study overall: Reportedly, only several hundred clones from non-depleted graft cells drove alpha-beta T-cell counts at about two months. For some patients, TCRbeta diversity was high at day 60 because of recipient T cells and thymic progenitors that survived. A year had passed since transplant, and T-cell counts and diversity by then came mostly from newly produced T cells.

V was cut by 5 bases and J by 9 bases, with 25 bases left in between. This CDR3 region has 16 residues. In germline, CDR1 is MDHEN, CDR2 SYDVKM. Sequences were derived from PBMCs, mostly from graft donor cells, sampled 180 days after TCRalphabeta/CD19-depleted stem cell transplant. The chain joins TRBV28 to TRBJ2-5; D might be TRBD2 (6 bases). This receptor was identified in a male patient between 10 and 17 years old who had a stem cell transplant for acute lymphoblastic leukemia, so the T cells may come from the graft donor. In DNA form, the CDR3 reads TGTGCCAGCAGTCCCTATTCCTCCGGGGACTCCCGGGCCCAGTACTTC. Translated, it gives CASSPYSSGDSRAQYF.